Below are 9 T cell receptor beta chains sequenced from a single sample in a study of graft-versus-host responses after intestinal transplantation. These receptors have no known antigen. Sequencing used immunoSEQ multiplex PCR; TCRdb keeps in-frame clones, though not all of them. The table lists more than 100,000 clones, 85% to 95% of them singletons. This specimen was unstimulated CD8+ T cells sorted from spleen or lymph node cells, taken before intestinal transplant. The source of these receptors is a human donor who received an intestinal transplant.

The chain uses TRBV4-1 and TRBJ2-7; D is perhaps TRBD1 (5 bases). V lost 0 bases and J lost 4, with 13 bases in between. Germline V gives CDR1 MGHRA, CDR2 YSYEKL. This CDR3 contains 15 residues. The CDR3 nucleotides read TGCGCCAGCAGCCAAGATGGGGCCGGTCGGTACGAGCAGTACTTC. As protein: CASSQDGAGRYEQYF.

With regard to this clone: The sample carries other DNA sequences with the same CDR3. The genes are TRBV19 and TRBJ2-3, with 8 bases lining up with TRBD1. Germline CDR1 LNHDA, CDR2 SQIVND (reference sequence). This CDR3 region has 15 residues. J lost 1 base, V lost 2 bases, and 2 bases had no gene match. The DNA for the CDR3 is TGTGCCAGTAGTATATCAGGGGGCGGCACAGATACGCAGTATTTT. Protein product: CASSISGGGTDTQYF.

The chain uses TRBV4-2 and TRBJ2-1, with D tentatively TRBD1 (5 bases). Germline CDR1 LGHNA, CDR2 YNFKEQ. The V and J ends lost 0 bases and 6 bases respectively, with 15 bases between them. This CDR3 contains 16 residues. The CDR3 is CASSQELLARGNEQFF. The CDR3 region has the DNA TGTGCCAGCAGCCAAGAGTTGCTGGCTAGGGGCAATGAGCAGTTCTTC.

This sequence joins TRBV7-2 and TRBJ2-7; 7 bases are shared with TRBD1. Trimming cost V 2 bases and J 3 bases; bases outside gene matches: 10. Germline CDR1 is SGHTA and CDR2 is FQGNSA. The CDR3 loop spans 16 amino acids. The CDR3 bases are TGTGCCAGCAGCTTACACCGGGACAGTGTACACTACGAGCAGTACTTC. It is translated as CASSLHRDSVHYEQYF.

This rearrangement joins TRBV20-1 to TRBJ2-1, with D hard to call. Germline CDR1 is DFQATT and CDR2 is SNEGSKA (reference sequence). Trimming took 6 bases from V and 4 from J, leaving 7 bases between them. This CDR3 has 11 residues. The CDR3 DNA follows: TGCAGTGCGTCGAGTTACAATGAGCAGTTCTTC. It is translated as CSASSYNEQFF.

V is TRBV7-6 and J is TRBJ2-1, with a tentative D call TRBD2 (5 bases). Trimming took off 5 bases at V and 4 bases at J, with 21 bases between the two ends. The germline gives CDR1 SGHVS, CDR2 FNYEAQ. The CDR3 is made up of 17 amino acids. CDR3 nucleotide sequence: TGTGCCAGCAGCCAGACGACTATCCTACCGGAATACAATGAGCAGTTCTTC. Its protein is CASSQTTILPEYNEQFF.

This clone is a singleton in its sample. The chain employs TRBV27 and TRBJ2-7; possible D gene TRBD2, 5 bases. The V end lost 7 bases, the J end lost 4 bases, and 23 bases lay between the germline ends. This CDR3 is 16 amino acids long. Germline CDR1 reads MNHEY; CDR2 reads SMNVEV (reference sequence). CDR3 amino acids: CASTSSWSLAKYEQYF. The CDR3 DNA sequence: TGTGCCAGCACCTCCTCCTGGTCCTTAGCGAAGTACGAGCAGTACTTC.

V and J are TRBV5-8 and TRBJ2-6, with D possibly being TRBD1 (5 bases). This CDR3 is 16 amino acids long. Germline assignment: CDR1 SGHTS and CDR2 YDEGEE. The V gene lost 1 base and the J gene lost 4 bases, with 12 bases spanning the gap. The CDR3 sequence: CASSLSAGPGANVLTF. As DNA, the CDR3 is TGTGCCAGCAGCTTGTCTGCAGGGCCAGGGGCCAACGTCCTGACTTTC. Full variable domain (missing parts from reference TRBV5-8 and TRBJ2-6): EAGVTQSPTHLIKTRGQQATLRCSPISGHTSVYWYQQALGLGLQFLLWYDEGEERNRGNFPPRFSGRQFPNYSSELNVNALELEDSALYLCASSLSAGPGANVLTFGAGSRLTVL.

On this clone itself: At the DNA level, this CDR3 is encoded by other sequences in the same sample as well. This rearrangement joins TRBV4-1 to TRBJ2-7; TRBD2 agrees at 11 bases. The CDR3 is 14 residues long. From germline, CDR1 is MGHRA and CDR2 YSYEKL. V shed 1 base and J 6 bases; nucleotides not matched to a gene: 2. CDR3 amino acids: CASSQGLAGGEQYF. In nucleotides, the CDR3 is TGCGCCAGCAGCCAAGGCCTAGCGGGAGGCGAGCAGTACTTC.